One and the same sample provided the 10 T cell receptor beta chains below, sequenced in a study of T cells in Graves' hyperthyroidism and ophthalmopathy. Amplified TCR beta CDR3 regions derived from RNA transcripts. RT-PCR in the first round (using the HTBI primer set) targeted the TCR CDR3. MiXCR, applied by TCRdb to the multiplex PCR reads, yields one record per CDR3 protein. The data hold roughly 520,000 distinct CDR3 sequences, with approximately 25% observed a single time. The sequencing sample was made of blood. The source is a woman aged 30 to 39 with Graves' ophthalmopathy.

This clonotype was seen more than once but under ten times. The gene calls are TRBV3-1 and TRBJ1-2; D uncertain. This CDR3 has 13 amino acids. The ends were cut back, 0 bases at V and 7 bases at J, with 9 bases in the middle. The germline V gene encodes CDR1 LGHDT and CDR2 YNNKEL (reference sequence). CDR3 sequence (DNA): TGTGCCAGCAGCCAAGATTCAAGGGCTGGCTACACCTTC. This translates into CASSQDSRAGYTF.

This clonotype was seen at least ten times. The CDR3 nucleotides read TGTGCCAGCAGTGACCTGCGGACCCACGAGCAGTACTTC. This sequence encodes CASSDLRTHEQYF. The V call is TRBV6-2 or TRBV6-3, the J call TRBJ2-7; D is unclear. The V gene lost 5 bases and the J gene lost 5 bases, with 13 bases spanning the gap. Germline loops: CDR1 MNHEY, CDR2 SVGEGT. The CDR3 runs 13 residues.

This clonotype was detected many times. V usage is TRBV7-8 and J usage is TRBJ1-5, with 8 bases that match TRBD1. Germline V gene lookup returns CDR1 SGHVS and CDR2 FQNEAQ. CDR3 size: 18 residues. V was pared by 3 bases and J by 2 bases, with 12 bases of the junction left unmatched. Written as DNA, the CDR3 is TGTGCCAGCAGCTTCGTGACAGGGGCCGTCCGGGGCAATCAGCCCCAGCATTTT. Its protein product is CASSFVTGAVRGNQPQHF.

This clonotype was recorded a few times. This chain connects TRBV15 to TRBJ1-5; possible D gene TRBD1, 5 bases. CDR1 LNHNV and CDR2 YYDKDF come from the germline V gene (reference sequence). V lost 5 bases and J lost 6, with 17 bases in between. The CDR3 extends over 15 amino acids. The CDR3 DNA follows: TGTGCCACCAGCGGCCTGGGGGGGTCCAGTCAGCCCCAGCATTTT. This translates into CATSGLGGSSQPQHF.

This clonotype was detected many times. CDR3 in amino acids: CASSEGRIGRQPQHF. The CDR3 DNA reads TGTGCCAGCAGTGAAGGAAGGATAGGCCGTCAGCCCCAGCATTTT. J is TRBJ1-5 and V is TRBV6-1; D is ambiguous. The CDR3 consists of 15 residues. Per germline, CDR1 MNHNS and CDR2 SASEGT. The ends were cut back, 1 base at V and 6 bases at J, with 13 bases in the middle.

The chain has TRBV12-3 or TRBV12-4 and TRBJ2-2, with TRBD1 matching 8 bases. After removal of 6 bases from V and 7 bases from J, the junction contained 7 bases not matched to a gene. The CDR3 is 14 residues long. The CDR3 reads CASSPTGGIGELFF. For the CDR3, the DNA is TGTGCCAGCAGCCCCACAGGGGGGATCGGGGAGCTGTTTTTT.

Details on this clonotype: This may be a read error: a much more frequent sequence differs by one nucleotide. This is likely a read error, given that the CDR3 carries no conserved phenylalanine or tryptophan at its end. The chain is built from TRBV11-1 and TRBJ1-5; 10 bases agree with TRBD1. The CDR3 has 15 amino acids. After removal of 3 bases from V and 8 bases from J, the junction contained 7 bases not matched to a gene. Germline V lookup: CDR1 SGHAT, CDR2 FQDESV (reference sequence). The CDR3 sequence: CASSLSTGGLEPQHV. CDR3 in DNA: TGTGCCAGCAGCTTGTCGACAGGGGGCTTAGAGCCCCAGCATGTT.

V is TRBV5-1 and J is TRBJ2-2, with 8 bases aligning to TRBD2. V shed 4 bases, J shed 4 bases, and the junction held 15 bases outside the gene matches. The CDR3 is made up of 18 amino acids. Germline V lookup: CDR1 SGHRS, CDR2 YFSETQ. Here the CDR3 DNA reads TGCGCCAGCAGCCCCCCCCCGACTAGCGTTACGGTCACCGGGGAGCTGTTTTTT. The encoded protein is CASSPPPTSVTVTGELFF.

This clonotype was recorded a few times. This rearrangement joins TRBV30 to TRBJ2-2, with a weak D call TRBD1 (5 bases). Germline lookup yields CDR1 GTSNPN and CDR2 SVGIG (reference sequence). The CDR3 is made up of 14 amino acids. Trimming pared 2 bases from V and 1 base from J, leaving 8 bases between. CDR3 amino acids: CAWSRQGNTGELFF. The CDR3 nucleotides read TGTGCCTGGAGTAGGCAGGGGAACACCGGGGAGCTGTTTTTT.

This clonotype was found many times. The rearrangement links TRBV7-9 to TRBJ1-2; the D is unclear. The germline gives CDR1 SEHNR, CDR2 FQNEAQ (reference sequence). This CDR3 spans 13 amino acids. The V end lost 0 bases, the J end lost 5 bases, and 7 bases lay between the germline ends. CDR3 coding DNA: TGTGCCAGCAGCTTAGCGGCGGCTTATGGCTACACCTTC. Translating it yields CASSLAAAYGYTF.